In its sample, the clone carrying this T cell receptor (beta chain) was seen once. Authors' processing steps: Scientists estimated how many nucleated cells there were by amplifying reference gene primers. Profiling relied on immunoSEQ multiplex PCR, and the TCRdb table lists in-frame clones only, not all of them. V, J and clone size derive from that table, while D and trimming were established from the DNA sequence. In the table there are about 220,000 clones, around three quarters of which are singletons. The data originate from a study of blood T cell repertoires in COVID-19. Study summary: Researchers got acute and convalescent COVID-19 samples from the United States, Italy and Spain. PBMCs, B-cell-depleted T cells, or T cells provided the cDNA or gDNA that made up the material.

The trim removed 1 base at V and 5 bases at J, leaving 10 bases unmatched. The CDR3 spans 17 residues. CDR1 LGHNA and CDR2 YNFKEQ come from the germline V gene. This chain links TRBV4-2 with TRBJ2-3; 9 nucleotides align to TRBD2. Source material: peripheral blood. The TCR comes from a woman between 65 and 79 years old with acute or convalescent COVID-19. CDR3 nucleotides: TGTGCCAGCAGCCAAGCCTCCAGCGGGGGGTCAAGAGATACGCAGTATTTT. This encodes CASSQASSGGSRDTQYF.